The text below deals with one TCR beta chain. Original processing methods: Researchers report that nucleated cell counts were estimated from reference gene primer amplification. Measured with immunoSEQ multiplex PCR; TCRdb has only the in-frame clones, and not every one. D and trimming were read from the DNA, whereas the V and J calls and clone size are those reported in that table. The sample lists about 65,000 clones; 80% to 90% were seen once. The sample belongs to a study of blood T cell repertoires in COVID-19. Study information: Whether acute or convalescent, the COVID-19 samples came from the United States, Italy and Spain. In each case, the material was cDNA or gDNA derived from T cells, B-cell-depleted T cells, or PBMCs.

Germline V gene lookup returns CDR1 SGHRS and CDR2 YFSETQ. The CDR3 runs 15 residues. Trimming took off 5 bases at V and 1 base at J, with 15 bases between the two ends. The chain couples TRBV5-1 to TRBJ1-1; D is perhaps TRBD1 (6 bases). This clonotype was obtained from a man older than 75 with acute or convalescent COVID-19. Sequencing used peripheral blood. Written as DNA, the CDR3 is TGCGCCAGCAGTTTCCTAGGGGGGGCGAACACTGAAGCTTTCTTT. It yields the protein CASSFLGGANTEAFF.